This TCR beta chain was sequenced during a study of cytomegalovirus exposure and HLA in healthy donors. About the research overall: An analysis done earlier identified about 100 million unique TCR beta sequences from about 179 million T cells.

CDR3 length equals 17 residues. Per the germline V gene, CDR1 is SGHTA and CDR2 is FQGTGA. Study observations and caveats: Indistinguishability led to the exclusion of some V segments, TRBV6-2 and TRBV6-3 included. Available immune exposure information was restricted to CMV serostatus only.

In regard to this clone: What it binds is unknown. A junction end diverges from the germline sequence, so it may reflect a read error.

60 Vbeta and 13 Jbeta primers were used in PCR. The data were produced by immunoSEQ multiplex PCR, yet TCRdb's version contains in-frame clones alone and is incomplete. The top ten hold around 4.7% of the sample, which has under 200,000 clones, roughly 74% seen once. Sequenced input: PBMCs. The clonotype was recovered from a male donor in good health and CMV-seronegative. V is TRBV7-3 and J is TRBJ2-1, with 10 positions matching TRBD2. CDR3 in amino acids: CASSPRLRASGSPEQLF. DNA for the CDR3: TGTGCCAGCAGCCCCCGACTACGGGCTAGCGGGAGCCCTGAGCAGCTCTTC. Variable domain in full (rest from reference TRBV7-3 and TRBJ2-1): GAGVSQTPSNKVTEKGKYVELRCDPISGHTALYWYRQSLGQGPEFLIYFQGTGAADDSGLPNDRFFAVRPEGSVSTLKIQRTERGDSAVYLCASSPRLRASGSPEQLFGPGTRLTVL.